These 20 T cell receptor beta chains originate from one sample sequenced in a study of blood T cell repertoires in COVID-19. Assay: immunoSEQ multiplex PCR; the TCRdb copy retains only in-frame clones and omits some. The data show over 400,000 clones, 70% to 90% seen once. Sequencing input: peripheral blood. The receptors here all came from a woman aged 45-60 years with COVID-19, enrolled during active disease.

This clone was observed once. The chain recombines TRBV9 with TRBJ1-1, with D tentatively TRBD1 (5 bases). Germline V gene data show CDR1 as SGDLS and CDR2 as YYNGEE. The V end was cut by 0 bases, the J end by 5 bases, with 14 bases between. The CDR3 covers 15 residues. The chain's CDR3 is CASSVASRADTEAFF. In DNA, the CDR3 is TGTGCCAGCAGCGTAGCATCCAGGGCGGATACTGAAGCTTTCTTT.

This clone turned up a few times. The rearrangement links TRBV9 to TRBJ1-3; 7 bases line up with TRBD1. The J segment lost 2 bases and the V segment lost 0 bases, leaving 8 bases of the junction unmatched. Germline lookup yields CDR1 SGDLS and CDR2 YYNGEE. CDR3 length equals 17 residues. CDR3 nucleotide sequence: TGTGCCAGCAGCGTAGCTACCCGGCAGGGGGCTGGAAACACCATATATTTT. Its protein is CASSVATRQGAGNTIYF.

CDR3 coding DNA: TGCGCCAGCAGGCGGGGGGTCGGGGAGACCCAGTACTTC. Translating it yields CASRRGVGETQYF. The chain links TRBV5-1 to TRBJ2-5; TRBD2 agrees at 8 bases. The CDR3 runs 13 residues. V shed 5 bases and J 5 bases; nucleotides not matched to a gene: 5. The germline CDR1 and CDR2 sequences are SGHRS and YFSETQ.

The V and J genes are TRBV21-1 and TRBJ1-5; the tabulated D call, TRBD1, remains unverified against the DNA. TRBV21-1 is a listed pseudogene. The CDR3 is 16 residues long. CDR3 loop: CARATLGQSSNQPQHF. The DNA of the CDR3 is TGTGCCAGAGCCACTCTTGGACAGTCTAGCAATCAGCCCCAGCATTTT.

This clone has a handful of counts. The chain is built from TRBV2 and TRBJ1-2; TRBD1 matches 9 bases. The V gene's germline CDR1 is SNHLY and CDR2 FYNNEI. V trimming: 0 bases; J trimming: 6 bases; junction bases outside the gene matches: 14. The CDR3 is 18 residues long. The CDR3, as DNA: TGTGCCAGCAGTGAAGCGCTAGTTTCCCTACAGGGGGCGAATGGCTACACCTTC. Protein: CASSEALVSLQGANGYTF.

V usage is TRBV29-1 and J usage is TRBJ2-1; the match to TRBD1 covers 9 bases. The length of the CDR3 is 13 residues. The germline V gene encodes CDR1 SQVTM and CDR2 ANQGSEA. J was trimmed by 9 bases and V by 7 bases; bases with no gene match: 10. This CDR3 reads CSAEDRGGSEQFF. The CDR3, as DNA: TGCAGCGCGGAGGACAGGGGAGGTAGTGAGCAGTTCTTC.

The gene calls are TRBV30 and TRBJ1-1; D remains unclear. Germline-derived CDR1 and CDR2 are GTSNPN and SVGIG (reference sequence). The CDR3 runs 14 residues. Trimming left V 0 bases short and J 5 bases short, with 13 bases between. The CDR3 nucleotides are TGTGCCTGGAGTGTATCCGCCGGGGAAACTGAAGCTTTCTTT. This translates into CAWSVSAGETEAFF.

The chain is built from TRBV19 and TRBJ1-1; D gene uncertain. CDR1 is LNHDA, CDR2 SQIVND, per germline (reference sequence). This CDR3 contains 17 residues. The germline V and J ends were trimmed by 1 base and 0 bases, with 15 bases remaining between them. The CDR3 spells CASSIGGGRWLNTEAFF. The CDR3 nucleotides read TGTGCCAGTAGTATAGGAGGAGGTCGTTGGCTGAACACTGAAGCTTTCTTT.

Turning to this clone: Germline and junction disagree at one end, which may indicate a read error. The chain employs TRBV5-1 and TRBJ1-2; D call uncertain. Germline loops: CDR1 SGHRS, CDR2 YFSETQ. This CDR3 contains 11 residues. The CDR3 region is CASSTYHEVAF. Written as DNA, the CDR3 is TGCGCCAGCAGCACCTATCACGAGGTTGCCTTC.

The chain is built from TRBV11-2 and TRBJ2-1; D is perhaps TRBD1 (5 bases). Germline lookup yields CDR1 SGHAT and CDR2 FQNNGV. CDR3 length equals 17 residues. The ends were cut back, 3 bases at V and 4 bases at J, with 19 bases in the middle. The CDR3 protein is CASSFYARAEGYNEQFF. The CDR3 DNA is TGTGCCAGCAGCTTTTACGCCAGGGCGGAAGGGTACAATGAGCAGTTCTTC.

This chain joins TRBV30 and TRBJ2-7; D unclear. CDR3 length: 16 amino acids. Germline assignment: CDR1 GTSNPN and CDR2 SVGIG (reference sequence). V gave up 0 bases and J gave up 2 bases, with 17 bases separating them. CDR3 sequence reads: CAWSVNRASNPYEQYF. In DNA, the CDR3 is TGTGCCTGGAGTGTAAATCGAGCGTCGAACCCCTACGAGCAGTACTTC. Complete variable domain (other parts from reference TRBV30 and TRBJ2-7): SQTIHQWPATLVQPVGSPLSLECTVEGTSNPNLYWYRQAAGRGLQLLFYSVGIGQISSEVPQNLSASRPQDRQFILSSKKLLLSDSGFYLCAWSVNRASNPYEQYFGPGTRLTVT.

The rearrangement uses TRBV27 and TRBJ1-1; possible D gene TRBD1, 6 bases. From germline, CDR1 is MNHEY and CDR2 SMNVEV (reference sequence). V lost 5 bases, J lost 2 bases, and 18 bases lay in between. The CDR3 is made up of 16 amino acids. The CDR3 nucleotides read TGTGCCAGCAGTCGGGCGCGTGGGACACTAAACACTGAAGCTTTCTTT. Its protein is CASSRARGTLNTEAFF.

The rearrangement uses TRBV6-5 and TRBJ2-1, with a possible D match to TRBD2 (5 bases). Germline lookup yields CDR1 MNHEY and CDR2 SVGAGI. Trimming removed 6 bases from V and 0 bases from J, with 12 bases in between. The CDR3 is made up of 15 amino acids. CDR3: CASRRTGLSYNEQFF. The CDR3, as DNA: TGTGCCAGCAGACGAACCGGACTCTCCTACAATGAGCAGTTCTTC.

The chain carries TRBV7-8 and TRBJ2-3; the D gene is possibly TRBD1 (6 bases). There are 15 residues in the CDR3. The germline gives CDR1 SGHVS, CDR2 FQNEAQ. V was clipped by 4 bases and J by 3 bases, with 14 bases between them. The CDR3 sequence is CASSSQGITTDTQYF. In nucleotides, the CDR3 is TGTGCCAGCAGCTCACAGGGTATTACGACAGATACGCAGTATTTT.

The chain has TRBV29-1 and TRBJ1-2, with D possibly matching TRBD1 (6 bases). Trimming left V 6 bases short and J 4 bases short, with 27 bases between. The CDR3 runs 17 residues. Per germline, CDR1 SQVTM and CDR2 ANQGSEA. This chain's CDR3 is CSVVLPRGSGVGYGYTF. The CDR3 region has the DNA TGCAGCGTGGTCCTGCCCAGGGGAAGTGGAGTGGGCTATGGCTACACCTTC.

The gene calls are TRBV6-1 and TRBJ1-1; D remains ambiguous. The germline V gene has CDR1 MNHNS and CDR2 SASEGT. V was trimmed by 3 bases and J by 0 bases, leaving 11 bases between them. This CDR3 is 15 amino acids long. As DNA, the CDR3 is TGTGCCAGCAGTGAGAACATTATGATGAACACTGAAGCTTTCTTT. It codes for CASSENIMMNTEAFF.

The V gene is TRBV4-1, the J gene TRBJ2-1, with a possible D match to TRBD2 (6 bases). Germline V lookup: CDR1 MGHRA, CDR2 YSYEKL. This CDR3 is built from 11 residues. V was pared by 8 bases and J by 15 bases, with 17 bases between. The CDR3 DNA is TGCGCCAGCCGGGGCCCGGGACTCACGTTCTTC. This gives the protein CASRGPGLTFF.

The V call is TRBV10-3, the J call TRBJ2-1; D might be TRBD2 (6 bases). CDR1 is ENHRY, CDR2 SYGVKD, per germline. Trimming removed 5 bases from V and 7 bases from J, with 21 bases in between. The length of the CDR3 is 16 residues. The CDR3 bases are TGTGCCATCAGTCCTTACCGGGACTCCTGGGGGAATGAGCAGTTCTTC. As protein: CAISPYRDSWGNEQFF.

V gene TRBV7-2 combines with J gene TRBJ1-2, with a weak D call TRBD1 (5 bases). The CDR3 totals 14 residues. Germline values: CDR1 SGHTA, CDR2 FQGNSA. Trimming took 0 bases from V and 10 from J, leaving 15 bases between them. The CDR3 spells CASSLAAGGQDYTF. CDR3 nucleotides: TGTGCCAGCAGCTTAGCGGCGGGAGGACAAGACTACACCTTC.

The chain recombines TRBV10-3 with TRBJ1-2, with a possible D match to TRBD1 (6 bases). The ends were cut back, 11 bases at V and 4 bases at J, with 14 bases in the middle. The CDR3 has 12 amino acids. The germline gives CDR1 ENHRY, CDR2 SYGVKD. The CDR3 protein is CASGSDSYGYTF. The CDR3 DNA follows: TGTGCCTCCGGATCGGACAGCTATGGCTACACCTTC.